The clone carrying this TCR beta chain was found once. Antigen: not known. This entry comes from a study of shared clonotypes between healthy human individuals. Study conclusions and caveats: Around 5% of naive CD4 clonotypes were common to a few donors.

The germline V and J ends were trimmed by 7 bases and 5 bases, with 17 bases remaining between them. The V gene's germline CDR1 is SGHTA and CDR2 FQGNSA. The CDR3 runs to 14 residues. The assay was immunoSEQ multiplex PCR, and TCRdb's table has in-frame clones only and misses some. The sample holds about 960,000 clones; around three quarters are singletons and the top ten take about 1.5%. The TCR sequence derives from a man in his late teens or twenties in good health. Material for sequencing was memory CD4+ T cells sorted from blood. Subset of the sample: CD45RA-negative fraction. The chain links TRBV7-2 to TRBJ1-2; D not certain. The CDR3 sequence: CASKAHISVYGYTF. In DNA, the CDR3 is TGTGCCAGCAAAGCCCACATCAGTGTTTATGGCTACACCTTC.